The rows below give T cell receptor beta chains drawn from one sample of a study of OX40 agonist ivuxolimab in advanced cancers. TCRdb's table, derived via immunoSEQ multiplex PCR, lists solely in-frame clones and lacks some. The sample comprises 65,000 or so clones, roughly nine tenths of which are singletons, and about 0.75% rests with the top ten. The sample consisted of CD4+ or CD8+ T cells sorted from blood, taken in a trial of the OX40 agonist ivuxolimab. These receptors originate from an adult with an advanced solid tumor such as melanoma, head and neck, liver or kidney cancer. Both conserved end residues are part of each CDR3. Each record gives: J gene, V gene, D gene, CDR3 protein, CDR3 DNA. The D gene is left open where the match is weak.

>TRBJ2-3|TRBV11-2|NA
CASSSHADTQYF
TGTGCCAGCAGTTCCCATGCAGATACGCAGTATTTT
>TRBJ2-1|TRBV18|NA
CASSPGPINEQFF
TGTGCCAGCTCACCCGGGCCTATCAATGAGCAGTTCTTC
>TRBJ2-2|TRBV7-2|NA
CASSLGAGNTGELFF
TGTGCCAGCAGCTTAGGGGCAGGGAACACCGGGGAGCTGTTTTTT
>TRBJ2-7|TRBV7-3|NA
CASSLAGGPQYEQYF
TGTGCCAGCAGCTTAGCAGGAGGACCGCAATACGAGCAGTACTTC
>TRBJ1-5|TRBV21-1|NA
CASSSRQGCNQPQHF
TGTGCCAGCAGCTCAAGACAGGGGTGCAATCAGCCCCAGCATTTT
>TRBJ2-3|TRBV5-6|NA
CASSLEGSSSTDTQYF
TGTGCCAGCAGCTTGGAGGGTAGCTCTAGCACAGATACGCAGTATTTT
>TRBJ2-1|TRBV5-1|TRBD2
CASTPMTGGYNEQFF
TGCGCCAGCACCCCTATGACGGGGGGTTACAATGAGCAGTTCTTC
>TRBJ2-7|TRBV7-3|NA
CASSLGVSYEQYF
TGTGCCAGCAGCTTAGGCGTTTCCTACGAGCAGTACTTC
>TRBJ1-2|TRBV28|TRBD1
CASSSYLSGTGPF
TGTGCCAGCAGTTCCTACCTATCGGGGACAGGACCCTTC
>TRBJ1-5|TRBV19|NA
CASSAPTGSNQPQHF
TGTGCCAGTAGCGCCCCAACAGGTAGCAATCAGCCCCAGCATTTT